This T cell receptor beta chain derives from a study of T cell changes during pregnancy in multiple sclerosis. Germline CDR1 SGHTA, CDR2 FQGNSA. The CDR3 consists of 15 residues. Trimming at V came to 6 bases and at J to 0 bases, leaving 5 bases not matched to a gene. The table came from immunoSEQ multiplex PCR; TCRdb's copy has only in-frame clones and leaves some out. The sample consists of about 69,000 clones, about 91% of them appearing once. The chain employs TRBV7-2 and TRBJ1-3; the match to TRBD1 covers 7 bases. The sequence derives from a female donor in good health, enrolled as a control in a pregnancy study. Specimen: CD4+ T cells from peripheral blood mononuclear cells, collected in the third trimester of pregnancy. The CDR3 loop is CASSLDRSSGNTIYF. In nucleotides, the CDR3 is TGTGCCAGCAGTTTGGACAGGAGCTCTGGAAACACCATATATTTT.